The present T cell receptor (beta chain) was sequenced within a study of T-cell memory formation after mild COVID-19. Across the study: The TCR clusters were mostly specific to one donor. Study-wide points: Detection of some responders pre-infection suggested pre-existing cross-reactive memory T cells participated. The study found balanced CD4/CD8 in clones contracting day 15 to 85 and a CD4+ lean in later expanders. Specificity for SARS-CoV-2 was not confirmed among the second-wave clones peaking on day 37.

As concerns this clonotype: Its antigen remains unidentified.

One entry per CDR3 protein, called by TCRdb with MiXCR from the 5' RACE reads. In the table there are fewer than 450,000 distinct CDR3 sequences, 20% to 25% of which are singletons. V shed 4 bases and J shed 5 bases, with 6 bases lying between them. The CDR3 has 13 amino acids. CDR1 SGHTA and CDR2 FQGNSA come from the germline V gene. This sequence joins TRBV7-2 and TRBJ1-6, with a possible D match to TRBD1 (6 bases). The sequence derives from an adult woman who had mild COVID-19 (a few samples of this study predate the infection). Cell type and time point are not known. Input material: PBMCs or a T cell subset sorted from them (not recorded which). The CDR3 coding sequence is TGTGCCAGCAGCTGGACAGATAATTCACCCCTCCACTTT. Translated: CASSWTDNSPLHF.